This TCR beta chain was obtained from a study of CD8+ T cells in alopecia areata. RNA extraction was followed by reverse transcription into cDNA, which acted as the sequencing template. Generated by immunoSEQ multiplex PCR, the TCRdb table keeps only in-frame clones and is missing some. Counted here are some 240,000 clones, around 62% occurring once; the ten biggest clones make up over 0.4%. CDR1 GTSNPN and CDR2 SVGIG come from the germline V gene (reference sequence). V gave up 5 bases and J gave up 2 bases, with 10 bases separating them. CDR3 length equals 12 residues. The sequencing used CD4+ T cells sorted from blood, collected at week 0. This TCR was recovered from a human donor with alopecia areata. The chain combines TRBV30 with TRBJ2-7; a weak D match, TRBD1 (5 bases). The CDR3 is CAWDRVPYEQYF. The DNA for the CDR3 is TGTGCCTGGGACAGAGTGCCCTACGAGCAGTACTTC.